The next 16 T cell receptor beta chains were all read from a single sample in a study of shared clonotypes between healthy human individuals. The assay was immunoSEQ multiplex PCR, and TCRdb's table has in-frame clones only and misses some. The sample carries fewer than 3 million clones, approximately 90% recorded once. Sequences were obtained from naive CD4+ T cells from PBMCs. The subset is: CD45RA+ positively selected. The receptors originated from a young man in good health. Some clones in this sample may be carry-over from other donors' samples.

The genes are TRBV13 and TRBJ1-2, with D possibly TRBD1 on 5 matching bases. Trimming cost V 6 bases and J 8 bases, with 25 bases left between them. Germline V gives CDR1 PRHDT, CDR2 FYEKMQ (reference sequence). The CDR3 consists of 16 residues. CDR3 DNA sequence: TGTGCCAGCAGTACCTCCCACGGGTACGCGGGGCGAGGCTACACCTTC. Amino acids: CASSTSHGYAGRGYTF. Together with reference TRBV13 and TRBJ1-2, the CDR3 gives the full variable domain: AAGVIQSPRHLIKEKRETATLKCYPIPRHDTVYWYQQGPGQDPQFLISFYEKMQSDKGSIPDRFSAQQFSDYHSELNMSSLELGDSALYFCASSTSHGYAGRGYTFGSGTRLTVV.

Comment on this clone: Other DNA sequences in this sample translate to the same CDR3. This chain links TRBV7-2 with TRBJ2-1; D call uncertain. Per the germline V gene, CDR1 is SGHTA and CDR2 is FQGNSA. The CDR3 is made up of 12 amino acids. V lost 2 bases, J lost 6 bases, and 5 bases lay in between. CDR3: CASSLYGNEQFF. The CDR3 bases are TGTGCCAGCAGCTTATACGGCAATGAGCAGTTCTTC.

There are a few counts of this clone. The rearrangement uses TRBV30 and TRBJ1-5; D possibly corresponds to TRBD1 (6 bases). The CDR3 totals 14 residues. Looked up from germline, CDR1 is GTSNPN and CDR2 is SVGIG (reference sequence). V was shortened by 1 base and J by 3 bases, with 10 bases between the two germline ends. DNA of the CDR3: TGTGCCTGGAGTGCAGGGGCCTTCAATCAGCCCCAGCATTTT. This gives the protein CAWSAGAFNQPQHF.

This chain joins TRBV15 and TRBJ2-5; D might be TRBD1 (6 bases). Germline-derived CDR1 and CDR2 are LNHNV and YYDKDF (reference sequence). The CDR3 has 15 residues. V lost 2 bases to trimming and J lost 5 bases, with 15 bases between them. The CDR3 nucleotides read TGTGCCACCAGCAGACTACAGGGCTTCCGGGAGACCCAGTACTTC. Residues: CATSRLQGFRETQYF.

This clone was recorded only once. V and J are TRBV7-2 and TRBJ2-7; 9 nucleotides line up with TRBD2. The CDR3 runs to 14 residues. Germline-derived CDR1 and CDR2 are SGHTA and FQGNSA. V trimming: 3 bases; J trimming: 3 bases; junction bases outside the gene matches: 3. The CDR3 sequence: CASSFSGGVYEQYF. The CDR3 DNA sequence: TGTGCCAGCAGCTTTAGCGGGGGAGTCTACGAGCAGTACTTC.

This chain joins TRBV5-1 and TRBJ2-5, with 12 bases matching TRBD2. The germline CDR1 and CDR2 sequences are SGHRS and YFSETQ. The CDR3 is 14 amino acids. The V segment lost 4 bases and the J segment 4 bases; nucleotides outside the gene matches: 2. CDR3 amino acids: CASSMGLAGETQYF. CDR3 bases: TGCGCCAGCAGCATGGGACTAGCGGGAGAGACCCAGTACTTC.

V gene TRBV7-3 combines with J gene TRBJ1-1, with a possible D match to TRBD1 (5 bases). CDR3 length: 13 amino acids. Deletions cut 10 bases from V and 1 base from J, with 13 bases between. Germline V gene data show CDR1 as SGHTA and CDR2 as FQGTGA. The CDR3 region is CATSDSSNTEAFF. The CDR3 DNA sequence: TGTGCCACCTCCGACAGCTCGAACACTGAAGCTTTCTTT.

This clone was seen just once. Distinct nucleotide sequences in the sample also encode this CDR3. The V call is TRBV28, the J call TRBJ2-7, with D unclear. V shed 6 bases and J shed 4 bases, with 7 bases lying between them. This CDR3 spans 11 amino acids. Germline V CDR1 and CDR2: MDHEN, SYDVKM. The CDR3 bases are TGTGCCAGCAGGGGTGCGTACGAGCAGTACTTC. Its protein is CASRGAYEQYF.

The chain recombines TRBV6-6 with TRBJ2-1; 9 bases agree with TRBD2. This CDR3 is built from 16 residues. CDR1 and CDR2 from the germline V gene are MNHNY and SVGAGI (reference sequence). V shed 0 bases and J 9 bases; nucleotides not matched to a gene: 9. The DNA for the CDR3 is TGTGCCAGCAGTTACTCGGGAATAGCGGGAGAGGTTGAGCAGTTCTTC. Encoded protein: CASSYSGIAGEVEQFF.

The CDR3 bases are TGTGCCAGCAGTTACAGGGGTGAGACCCAGTACTTC. Encoded protein: CASSYRGETQYF. The rearrangement links TRBV2 to TRBJ2-5; 7 positions match TRBD1. In germline, CDR1 is SNHLY, CDR2 FYNNEI. This CDR3 has 12 amino acids. The V gene end was trimmed by 5 bases and the J gene end by 5 bases; junction bases not matched to a gene: 2.

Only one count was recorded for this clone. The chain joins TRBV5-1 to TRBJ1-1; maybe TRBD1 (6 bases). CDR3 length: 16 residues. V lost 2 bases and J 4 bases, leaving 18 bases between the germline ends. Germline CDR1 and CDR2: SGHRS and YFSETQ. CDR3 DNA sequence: TGCGCCAGCAGCTTACATGCAGGGGTAATAACCACTGAAGCTTTCTTT. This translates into CASSLHAGVITTEAFF.

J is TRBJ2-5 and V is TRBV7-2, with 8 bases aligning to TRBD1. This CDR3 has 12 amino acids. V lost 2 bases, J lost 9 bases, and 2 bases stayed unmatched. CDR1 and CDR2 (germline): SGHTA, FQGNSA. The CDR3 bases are TGTGCCAGCAGCTTACAGGGGGCGTCCCAGTACTTC. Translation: CASSLQGASQYF.

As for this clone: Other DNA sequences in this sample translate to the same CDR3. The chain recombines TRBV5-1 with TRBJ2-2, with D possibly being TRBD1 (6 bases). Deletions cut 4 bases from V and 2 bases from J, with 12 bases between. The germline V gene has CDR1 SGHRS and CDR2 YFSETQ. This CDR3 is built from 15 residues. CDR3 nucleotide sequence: TGCGCCAGCAGCATTCGACAGGCTAACACCGGGGAGCTGTTTTTT. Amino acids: CASSIRQANTGELFF.

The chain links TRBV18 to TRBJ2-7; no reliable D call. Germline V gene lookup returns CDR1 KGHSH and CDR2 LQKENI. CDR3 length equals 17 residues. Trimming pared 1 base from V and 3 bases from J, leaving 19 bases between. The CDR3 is CASSPLQLRRLNYEQYF. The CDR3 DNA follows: TGTGCCAGCTCACCACTACAATTGCGGCGGCTCAACTACGAGCAGTACTTC.

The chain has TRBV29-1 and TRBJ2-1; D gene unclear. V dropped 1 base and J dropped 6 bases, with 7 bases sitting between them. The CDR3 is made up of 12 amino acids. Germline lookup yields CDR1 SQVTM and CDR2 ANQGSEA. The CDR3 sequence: CSVEGNGNEQFF. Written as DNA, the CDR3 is TGCAGCGTTGAAGGTAACGGCAATGAGCAGTTCTTC.

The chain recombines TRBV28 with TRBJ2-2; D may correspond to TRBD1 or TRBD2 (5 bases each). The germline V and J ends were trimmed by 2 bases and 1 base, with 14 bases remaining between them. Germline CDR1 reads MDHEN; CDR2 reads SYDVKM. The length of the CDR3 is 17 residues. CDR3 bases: TGTGCCAGCAGTTTAGGCCCGGGACGGTTGAACACCGGGGAGCTGTTTTTT. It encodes CASSLGPGRLNTGELFF.